These T cell receptor beta chains were read from a single sample in a study of CD8+ T cells in alopecia areata. Using immunoSEQ multiplex PCR, the repertoire was profiled, and TCRdb retains in-frame clones only, with some absent. The sample records roughly 150,000 clones, around 55% being singletons. Sequences were derived from CD8+ T cells sorted from blood, sampled at week 0. The receptors come from a human donor with alopecia areata. CDR3s include the opening cysteine and the closing phenylalanine or tryptophan. D genes are given only for firm matches. Only some rows state a clone size, as once, few, many or a class for expanded clones.

clone_size j_call v_call d_call cdr3_aa cdr3_nt
few TRBJ1-2 TRBV30 NA CAWSDGTRGGYTF TGTGCCTGGAGTGACGGGACCAGGGGAGGCTACACCTTC
few TRBJ1-1 TRBV27 NA CASSPYRPGMNTEAFF TGTGCCAGCAGCCCCTACCGTCCAGGGATGAACACTGAAGCTTTCTTT
NA TRBJ2-7 TRBV5-1 NA CASSLDRGDEQYF TGCGCCAGCAGCTTGGACAGAGGTGACGAGCAGTACTTC
NA TRBJ2-2 TRBV7-9 TRBD1 CASRSRQGSGELFF TGTGCCAGCAGGAGTCGACAGGGGTCCGGGGAGCTGTTTTTT
NA TRBJ1-1 TRBV4-3 NA CASSQDIITNTEAFF TGCGCCAGCAGCCAAGACATCATCACGAACACTGAAGCTTTCTTT
NA TRBJ1-2 TRBV6-5 NA CASSYSRRSGNGYTF TGTGCCAGCAGTTACTCGCGCCGATCAGGGAATGGCTACACCTTC
NA TRBJ2-7 TRBV29-1 NA CSVVDGYEQYF TGCAGCGTTGTGGACGGGTACGAGCAGTACTTC
NA TRBJ2-1 TRBV30 NA CAWSHPLTLSSYNEQFF TGTGCCTGGAGTCATCCCTTGACTTTGAGCTCCTACAATGAGCAGTTCTTC
NA TRBJ2-1 TRBV7-2 TRBD1 CASSLTSGQPYNEQFF TGTGCCAGCAGCTTGACGTCGGGACAGCCATACAATGAGCAGTTCTTC
NA TRBJ1-1 TRBV13 NA CASSLAENTEAFF TGTGCCAGCAGCCTTGCCGAGAACACTGAAGCTTTCTTT
few TRBJ2-5 TRBV29-1 NA CSVDRQGTQYF TGCAGCGTTGACCGGCAGGGCACCCAGTACTTC
NA TRBJ1-5 TRBV7-8 NA CASSPEAGGPGQPQHF TGTGCCAGCAGCCCAGAAGCGGGAGGTCCGGGTCAGCCCCAGCATTTT
NA TRBJ2-1 TRBV6-4 NA CASSVGNGEFF TGTGCCAGCAGTGTGGGGAATGGGGAGTTCTTC
NA TRBJ1-1 TRBV27 NA CASRLTGGGVGTEAFF TGTGCCAGCAGGTTGACGGGGGGCGGGGTAGGCACTGAAGCTTTCTTT
NA TRBJ1-5 TRBV11-2 NA CASSRTADSNQPQHF TGTGCCAGCAGCCGGACAGCTGATAGCAATCAGCCCCAGCATTTT
few TRBJ2-1 TRBV5-6 NA CASSLSGNEQFF TGTGCCAGCAGCTTGAGTGGGAATGAGCAGTTCTTC
few TRBJ2-3 TRBV7-3 TRBD2 CASSSTAGSTDTQYF TGTGCCAGCAGCTCGACAGCGGGGTCCACAGATACGCAGTATTTT
NA TRBJ1-2 TRBV25-1 TRBD1 CASSETGGGYTF TGTGCCAGCAGTGAAACAGGGGGTGGCTACACCTTC
NA TRBJ1-2 TRBV30 TRBD1 CAWSAGTGGYYGYTF TGTGCCTGGAGTGCAGGGACAGGGGGCTACTATGGCTACACCTTC
few TRBJ2-7 TRBV7-9 TRBD1 CASSTGTATYEQYF TGTGCCAGCAGCACCGGGACAGCAACCTACGAGCAGTACTTC
NA TRBJ1-2 TRBV13 TRBD1 CASSPSGTGEHGYTF TGTGCCAGCAGCCCCTCCGGGACAGGGGAACACGGCTACACCTTC
NA TRBJ2-3 TRBV4-3 NA CASSQELGAFTDTQYF TGCGCCAGCAGCCAAGAATTAGGGGCCTTCACAGATACGCAGTATTTT
once TRBJ1-1 TRBV20-1 NA CSSTPGRQAFF TGCAGTTCGACCCCCGGCAGACAAGCTTTCTTT
NA TRBJ2-7 TRBV6-6 NA CASSHNYYEQYF TGTGCCAGCAGCCATAACTATTACGAGCAGTACTTC
NA TRBJ2-3 TRBV6-1 NA CASSGQGPIRTDTQYF TGTGCCAGCAGTGGTCAAGGACCGATACGCACAGATACGCAGTATTTT
few TRBJ2-5 TRBV29-1 TRBD2 CSEPASGAYQETQYF TGCAGCGAGCCGGCTAGCGGAGCTTACCAAGAGACCCAGTACTTC
NA TRBJ1-1 TRBV6-6 NA CASSYPDETMNTEAFF TGTGCCAGCAGTTATCCTGATGAGACAATGAACACTGAAGCTTTCTTT